One sample yielded the 29 T cell receptor beta chains listed below, sequenced in a study of blood T cell repertoires in COVID-19. Assay: immunoSEQ multiplex PCR; the TCRdb copy retains only in-frame clones and omits some. This table holds 150,000 or so clones, 70% to 85% found once. Sequencing input: peripheral blood. The source of these receptors is an elderly woman with acute or convalescent COVID-19.

The rearrangement uses TRBV7-6 and TRBJ2-3; no clear D gene. Germline V gives CDR1 SGHVS, CDR2 FNYEAQ. The CDR3 consists of 12 residues. V gave up 3 bases and J gave up 8 bases, with 9 bases separating them. CDR3 nucleotides: TGTGCCAGCAGCTTGTCTCGTAGTACGCAGTATTTT. This translates into CASSLSRSTQYF.

In DNA form, the CDR3 reads TGTGCCAGCAGTGAAGCGCCTTTAAGGACAGGGTCAGTCCACGAGCAGTACTTC. It specifies CASSEAPLRTGSVHEQYF. The chain combines TRBV2 with TRBJ2-7, with TRBD1 identical over 8 bases. The V and J ends lost 0 bases and 5 bases, in that order; junction bases with no gene match: 15. Looked up from germline, CDR1 is SNHLY and CDR2 is FYNNEI. The CDR3 length is 18 residues.

The V and J genes are TRBV6-2 or TRBV6-3 and TRBJ1-5; D might be TRBD1 (6 bases). The CDR3 consists of 13 residues. Trimming pared 3 bases from V and 4 bases from J, leaving 7 bases between. CDR1 is MNHEY, CDR2 SVGEGT, per germline. CDR3 sequence (DNA): TGTGCCAGCAGTTATACAGGGAATCAGCCCCAGCATTTT. This encodes CASSYTGNQPQHF.

V gene TRBV10-3 combines with J gene TRBJ1-2, with TRBD1 matching over 7 bases. CDR1 is ENHRY and CDR2 is SYGVKD in the germline V gene. There are 15 residues in the CDR3. The ends lost 4 bases at V and 3 bases at J; junction bases unmatched: 8. CDR3 sequence (DNA): TGTGCCATCAGTGTCGGGACAGCAGATCACTATGGCTACACCTTC. It yields the protein CAISVGTADHYGYTF.

This chain uses TRBV6-2 or TRBV6-3 with TRBJ2-1; D gene uncertain. The V gene lost 0 bases and the J gene lost 0 bases, with 6 bases spanning the gap. The CDR3 runs 15 residues. Germline-derived CDR1 and CDR2 are MNHEY and SVGEGT. The CDR3 spells CASSYSPYSYNEQFF. The CDR3 DNA follows: TGTGCCAGCAGTTACTCCCCCTACTCCTACAATGAGCAGTTCTTC.

Written as DNA, the CDR3 is TGTGCCAGCAAAGTAGGGGTAAACACCGGGGAGCTGTTTTTT. It specifies CASKVGVNTGELFF. This sequence joins TRBV6-6 and TRBJ2-2, with D perhaps TRBD1 (5 bases). CDR1 is MNHNY and CDR2 is SVGAGI in the germline V gene (reference sequence). The CDR3 has 14 amino acids. The V end lost 7 bases, the J end lost 2 bases, and 11 bases lay between the germline ends.

The chain joins TRBV4-2 to TRBJ1-1; TRBD1 matches 8 bases. V shed 2 bases, J shed 6 bases, and the junction held 14 bases outside the gene matches. Germline CDR1 and CDR2: LGHNA and YNFKEQ. This CDR3 is 17 amino acids long. The CDR3 bases are TGTGCCAGCAGCCAACCCCAGGGGGCGAGGCCGTACGCTGAAGCTTTCTTT. Amino acid sequence: CASSQPQGARPYAEAFF.

The V call is TRBV14, the J call TRBJ1-2; 8 nucleotides agree with TRBD1. Germline V gene sequence: CDR1 SGHDN, CDR2 FVKESK. There are 16 residues in the CDR3. Trimming took 4 bases from V and 2 from J; bases not matched to a gene: 9. The chain's CDR3 is CASSPYRGKRNYGYTF. In DNA, the CDR3 is TGTGCCAGCAGCCCCTACAGGGGGAAGAGGAACTATGGCTACACCTTC. Using reference TRBV14 and TRBJ1-2 for the parts outside the CDR3, the full variable domain is EAGVTQFPSHSVIEKGQTVTLRCDPISGHDNLYWYRRVMGKEIKFLLHFVKESKQDESGMPNNRFLAERTGGTYSTLKVQPAELEDSGVYFCASSPYRGKRNYGYTFGSGTRLTVV.

To note about this clone: A read error may account for a junction end that differs from germline. The same CDR3 arises from other DNA sequences in this sample as well. CDR3 coding DNA: TGTGCCCGCAGGATGCCCCCGGGCGGGGGGGCCAACACCGGGGAGCTGTTTTTT. Amino acid sequence: CARRMPPGGGANTGELFF. The gene calls are TRBV2 and TRBJ2-2; 9 bases are shared with TRBD2. Germline loops: CDR1 SNHLY, CDR2 FYNNEI. This CDR3 has 18 residues.

CDR3 amino acids: CASSRGQGPYEQYF. The CDR3 DNA is TGTGCCAGCAGCCGGGGACAGGGTCCCTACGAGCAGTACTTC. This chain connects TRBV6-5 to TRBJ2-7, with TRBD1 matching over 9 bases. CDR3 length: 14 amino acids. The germline CDR1 and CDR2 sequences are MNHEY and SVGAGI. V lost 6 bases to trimming and J lost 2 bases; unmatched junction nucleotides: 5.

This sequence joins TRBV7-3 and TRBJ2-7; TRBD1 aligns across 7 bases. The CDR3 length is 15 residues. V lost 1 base, J lost 3 bases, and 6 bases stayed unmatched. Germline V CDR1 and CDR2: SGHTA, FQGTGA. CDR3 bases: TGTGCCAGCAGCTTAAGTTTTGGACAGGACTACGAGCAGTACTTC. The encoded protein is CASSLSFGQDYEQYF. Full variable domain (missing parts from reference TRBV7-3 and TRBJ2-7): GAGVSQTPSNKVTEKGKYVELRCDPISGHTALYWYRQSLGQGPEFLIYFQGTGAADDSGLPNDRFFAVRPEGSVSTLKIQRTERGDSAVYLCASSLSFGQDYEQYFGPGTRLTVT.

The chain employs TRBV5-4 and TRBJ2-6; tentative D call: TRBD1 (6 bases). Per germline, CDR1 SGHNT and CDR2 YYREEE (reference sequence). This CDR3 has 16 amino acids. V was cut by 3 bases and J by 4 bases, with 14 bases left in between. The CDR3: CASSSPGVTGANVLTF. The CDR3 DNA reads TGTGCCAGCAGCTCGCCAGGGGTGACCGGGGCCAACGTCCTGACTTTC.

The chain has TRBV7-8 and TRBJ2-2; weak D call: TRBD1 (5 bases). Per the germline V gene, CDR1 is SGHVS and CDR2 is FQNEAQ. This CDR3 comprises 14 residues. V dropped 4 bases and J dropped 7 bases, with 13 bases sitting between them. CDR3 bases: TGTGCCAGCAGCTCGCAACCCGACAGCGGGGAGCTGTTTTTT. Residues: CASSSQPDSGELFF.

CDR3 sequence: CAIQSGRTEAFF. The CDR3 DNA sequence: TGTGCCATCCAGAGCGGGCGGACTGAAGCTTTCTTT. The chain couples TRBV10-3 to TRBJ1-1, with D unresolved. Germline V lookup: CDR1 ENHRY, CDR2 SYGVKD. The germline V and J ends were trimmed by 8 bases and 5 bases, with 12 bases remaining between them. The CDR3 length is 12 residues.

The chain couples TRBV9 to TRBJ1-2; D not certain. This CDR3 contains 16 residues. V gave up 0 bases and J gave up 4 bases, with 16 bases separating them. Germline CDR1 is SGDLS and CDR2 is YYNGEE. The CDR3, as DNA: TGTGCCAGCAGCGTAGATCATTCATACAGCTCCTATGGCTACACCTTC. Its translation is CASSVDHSYSSYGYTF.

In its sample, this clone was seen once. The rearrangement uses TRBV18 and TRBJ2-3, with TRBD2 matching over 8 bases. This CDR3 contains 17 residues. With 0 bases clipped from V and 1 base from J, the junction kept 6 bases outside the gene matches. Germline CDR1 KGHSH, CDR2 LQKENI. CDR3 protein: CASSPPRSGARTDTQYF. Written as DNA, the CDR3 is TGTGCCAGCTCACCACCGCGTAGCGGGGCCCGCACAGATACGCAGTATTTT.

CDR3 nucleotide sequence: TGTGCCAGTAGTGCGCAGAACACTGAAGCTTTCTTT. Protein sequence: CASSAQNTEAFF. This chain connects TRBV19 to TRBJ1-1; D is ambiguous. Trimming shortened V by 5 bases and J by 1 base, and 5 bases separated the two germline ends. The CDR3 length is 12 residues. The germline V gene has CDR1 LNHDA and CDR2 SQIVND (reference sequence).

The chain links TRBV5-1 to TRBJ2-1, with 8 bases aligning to TRBD2. Trimming at V came to 2 bases and at J to 2 bases, leaving 6 bases not matched to a gene. This CDR3 has 16 amino acids. Per germline, CDR1 SGHRS and CDR2 YFSETQ. CDR3 DNA: TGCGCCAGCAGCTTCCCGCGGGGGGATACCTACAATGAGCAGTTCTTC. This codes for CASSFPRGDTYNEQFF.

The rearrangement links TRBV2 to TRBJ2-3, with 8 positions matching TRBD2. CDR3 size: 14 residues. V shed 4 bases, J shed 6 bases, and the junction held 6 bases outside the gene matches. Germline V CDR1 and CDR2: SNHLY, FYNNEI. CDR3: CASSVTSGGDTQYF. The CDR3 nucleotides are TGTGCCAGCAGTGTTACCAGCGGGGGCGATACGCAGTATTTT.

The V call is TRBV5-1, the J call TRBJ2-2; D gene ambiguous. Germline V gene data show CDR1 as SGHRS and CDR2 as YFSETQ. V lost 1 base, J lost 0 bases, and 10 bases lay in between. The CDR3 contains 16 residues. The DNA of the CDR3 is TGCGCCAGCAGCTTGTATCCGGTCCCGAACACCGGGGAGCTGTTTTTT. Translating gives CASSLYPVPNTGELFF.

This chain uses TRBV27 with TRBJ2-7; 15 positions match TRBD2. The CDR3 totals 17 residues. Unmatched junction bases numbered 7, after V lost 5 bases and J lost 2 bases. Germline CDR1 reads MNHEY; CDR2 reads SMNVEV (reference sequence). The CDR3: CASSVRGLAGGTYEQYF. The CDR3 nucleotides read TGTGCCAGCAGTGTACGGGGACTAGCGGGGGGTACCTACGAGCAGTACTTC.

The CDR3 DNA follows: TGCAGCGCCCGAAGGGCAGGGTGGGACACTGAAGCTTTCTTT. Translated, it gives CSARRAGWDTEAFF. The gene calls are TRBV29-1 and TRBJ1-1, with D tentatively TRBD1 (5 bases). Trimming stripped 7 bases from V and 3 bases from J, with 18 bases between. This CDR3 spans 14 amino acids. Germline V gene lookup returns CDR1 SQVTM and CDR2 ANQGSEA.

This clone was detected only once. V and J are TRBV3-1 (or the pseudogene TRBV3-2) and TRBJ1-6, with D possibly TRBD1 on 5 matching bases. Germline CDR1 is LGHDT and CDR2 is YNNKEL (reference sequence). Trimming took 3 bases from V and 10 from J, leaving 13 bases between them. This CDR3 has 14 amino acids. In DNA, the CDR3 is TGTGCCAGCAGCCACAGGGATTCGAAGTCACCCCTCCACTTT. The encoded protein is CASSHRDSKSPLHF.

In its sample, this clone was seen once. The V and J genes are TRBV5-1 and TRBJ1-6; D remains unclear. Germline lookup yields CDR1 SGHRS and CDR2 YFSETQ. This CDR3 comprises 15 residues. Trimming removed 0 bases at V and 7 bases at J, with 11 bases between. CDR3 region: CASSLEAGPNSPLHF. The CDR3 DNA follows: TGCGCCAGCAGCTTGGAGGCAGGCCCCAATTCACCCCTCCACTTT.

As regards this clone: Other DNA sequences within the sample encode an identical CDR3. CDR3 residues: CASSGTGTYEQYF. The DNA of the CDR3 is TGTGCCAGCTCCGGGACAGGGACCTACGAGCAGTACTTC. The chain links TRBV2 to TRBJ2-7, with TRBD1 matching 9 bases. Per the germline V gene, CDR1 is SNHLY and CDR2 is FYNNEI. The V gene end was trimmed by 8 bases and the J gene end by 2 bases; junction bases not matched to a gene: 4. The CDR3 is made up of 13 amino acids.

The CDR3 reads CASSQPGGAYEQYF. In nucleotides, the CDR3 is TGTGCCAGCAGCCAACCGGGGGGAGCTTACGAGCAGTACTTC. The V and J genes are TRBV3-1 (or the pseudogene TRBV3-2) and TRBJ2-7; 7 bases are shared with TRBD2. After removal of 2 bases from V and 4 bases from J, the junction contained 5 bases not matched to a gene. This CDR3 is 14 amino acids long. Germline CDR1 and CDR2: LGHDT and YNNKEL (reference sequence).

The V gene is TRBV6-2 or TRBV6-3, the J gene TRBJ1-1, with a possible D match to TRBD1 (5 bases). The CDR3 length is 13 residues. From germline, CDR1 is MNHEY and CDR2 SVGEGT. V lost 5 bases and J 4 bases, leaving 11 bases between the germline ends. CDR3 residues: CASSPRVITEAFF. Here the CDR3 DNA reads TGTGCCAGCAGTCCCAGGGTGATCACTGAAGCTTTCTTT.

This clone was counted a single time. V and J are TRBV9 and TRBJ1-6, with TRBD1 matching over 9 bases. CDR1 and CDR2 (germline): SGDLS, YYNGEE. The CDR3 runs 14 residues. Unmatched junction bases numbered 3, after V lost 4 bases and J lost 7 bases. CDR3 loop: CASSKGTGNSPLHF. The CDR3 DNA is TGTGCCAGCAGCAAAGGGACAGGGAATTCACCCCTCCACTTT.

This rearrangement joins TRBV9 to TRBJ1-2, with TRBD1 matching over 10 bases. The V gene's germline CDR1 is SGDLS and CDR2 YYNGEE. The CDR3 is 16 residues long. Trimming at V came to 3 bases and at J to 3 bases, leaving 8 bases not matched to a gene. CDR3 nucleotides: TGTGCCAGCAGCGCCCCCTCCGGGACAGGGGACTATGGCTACACCTTC. Its protein product is CASSAPSGTGDYGYTF.